A selection of T cell receptor beta chains follows, all from one sample in a study of T cell responses to AZD1222 COVID-19 vaccine. TCRdb keeps only in-frame clones here, not all; method: immunoSEQ multiplex PCR. The sample shows roughly 120,000 clones, roughly nine tenths of them seen only once. The starting material was peripheral blood, obtained 28 days after the second AZD1222 dose. These receptors came from an adult who received the AZD1222 COVID-19 vaccine. CDR3s include the opening cysteine and the closing phenylalanine or tryptophan. A D gene is named only where the DNA matches it firmly. Some rows mark clone size as missing; the rest say once, few, many or name a class of expanded clone.

CDR3nt	CDR3aa	d_gene	abundance	v_gene	j_gene
TGCGCCAGCAGCCCGGGGCGGGGGTTCACTGAAGCTTTCTTT	CASSPGRGFTEAFF	NA	NA	TRBV5-1	TRBJ1-1
TGCGCCAGCAGCCCTGGACTAGCAGACGAGCAGTACTTC	CASSPGLADEQYF	TRBD2	NA	TRBV5-1	TRBJ2-7
TGTGCCAGCAGCGTAGGGGATAGGCTGATGAACACTGAAGCTTTCTTT	CASSVGDRLMNTEAFF	NA	once	TRBV9	TRBJ1-1
TGTGCCTGGAAAGGGGAGTTGCCTGAAGCTTTCTTT	CAWKGELPEAFF	NA	NA	TRBV30	TRBJ1-1
TGTGCCTGGAGTGGGGACAGAAGACTCTATGGCTACACCTTC	CAWSGDRRLYGYTF	TRBD1	NA	TRBV30	TRBJ1-2
TGTGCCACCAGCAGCATGGACAGGGGTTCGTATGGCTACACCTTC	CATSSMDRGSYGYTF	TRBD1	NA	TRBV15	TRBJ1-2
TGTGCCAGCAGTCCTTACTCGGGACACTACAATGAGCAGTTCTTC	CASSPYSGHYNEQFF	NA	NA	TRBV28	TRBJ2-1
TGTGCCAGCAGTTTATGGCTAGCGGGAGCCTACGAGCAGTACTTC	CASSLWLAGAYEQYF	TRBD2	NA	TRBV28	TRBJ2-7
TGTGCCAGTAGTATAATGGCGGGCACGGGAACCTACAATGAGCAGTTCTTC	CASSIMAGTGTYNEQFF	NA	NA	TRBV19	TRBJ2-1
TGCGCCAGCAGCCAAGGACTAGCGGCAAGTCATGAGCAGTTCTTC	CASSQGLAASHEQFF	TRBD2	NA	TRBV4-1	TRBJ2-1
TGTGCCAGCAGCGTAGACTCTCAGAATGAAAAACTGTTTTTT	CASSVDSQNEKLFF	NA	NA	TRBV9	TRBJ1-4
TGTGCCTGGAGTTCTCCCGACAGTTACAATGAGCAGTTCTTC	CAWSSPDSYNEQFF	NA	NA	TRBV30	TRBJ2-1
TGTGCCAGCAGCTTAAGGGACGGTAACTATGGCTACACCTTC	CASSLRDGNYGYTF	NA	NA	TRBV7-2	TRBJ1-2
TGTGCCAGCTCACTGCTTCCGGGACAGGGGAACTATGGCTACACCTTC	CASSLLPGQGNYGYTF	TRBD1	NA	TRBV18	TRBJ1-2
TGTGCCACCCAGGGGCTTTTTGGTTCCTACGAGCAGTACTTC	CATQGLFGSYEQYF	NA	once	TRBV6-5	TRBJ2-7
TGTGCCAGCACCGGACAGCGGCAAAACATTCAGTACTTC	CASTGQRQNIQYF	NA	NA	TRBV2	TRBJ2-4
TGTGCCAGCAGCTTAGGCGACAGACCTGGAAACACCATATATTTT	CASSLGDRPGNTIYF	NA	once	TRBV7-6	TRBJ1-3
TGCGCCAGCAGCTTCCAGGGGCTCCGGGGCAATGAGCAGTTCTTC	CASSFQGLRGNEQFF	NA	NA	TRBV5-1	TRBJ2-1
TGCGCCAGCAGCCAAGGTCTTTTGGGGGGATCCTATAATTCACCCCTCCACTTT	CASSQGLLGGSYNSPLHF	NA	NA	TRBV4-1	TRBJ1-6
TGTGCCAGCAGTGACTCGAGAGGAGATACGCAGTATTTT	CASSDSRGDTQYF	NA	NA	TRBV6-4	TRBJ2-3
TGCGCCAGCAGTCCCACCTCGGACAGGGGTTCACCCCTCCACTTT	CASSPTSDRGSPLHF	TRBD1	NA	TRBV10-2	TRBJ1-6
TGTGCCACCTCCGGGCTAGCGGGATATATCGAGCAGTACTTC	CATSGLAGYIEQYF	TRBD2	NA	TRBV7-9	TRBJ2-7
TGTGCCAGCAGCTTATGGACAGGGGACAATGAGCAGTTCTTC	CASSLWTGDNEQFF	TRBD1	NA	TRBV7-3	TRBJ2-1
TGTGCCAGCAGTTACATCGGGGGGGTTGAATACTACGAGCAGTACTTC	CASSYIGGVEYYEQYF	TRBD2	NA	TRBV6-5	TRBJ2-7
TGTGCCAGCAGCCCCCAGGGGGGGTGGACTATCGGTGGAGAGACCCAGTACTTC	CASSPQGGWTIGGETQYF	NA	NA	TRBV7-3	TRBJ2-5
TGTGCCAGCAGCTCACAGGGAGGGCTGAACACTGAAGCTTTCTTT	CASSSQGGLNTEAFF	NA	NA	TRBV7-2	TRBJ1-1
TGTGCCAGCAGTTCCGGGACACCTAATGAAAAACTGTTTTTT	CASSSGTPNEKLFF	NA	NA	TRBV7-2	TRBJ1-4
TGTGCCAGCAGCCCTGGACAGGGCGGCTATGGCTACACCTTC	CASSPGQGGYGYTF	TRBD1	NA	TRBV28	TRBJ1-2
TGTGCCAGCAGCTTCAGGGGGTGGAGGGATACGCAGTATTTT	CASSFRGWRDTQYF	TRBD1	NA	TRBV5-8	TRBJ2-3
TGCAGTGCTAGAGATAATGAAAAACTGTTTTTT	CSARDNEKLFF	NA	once	TRBV20-1	TRBJ1-4
TGTGCCAGTAGTCAGGCGGGCTCACCTTATGGCTACACCTTC	CASSQAGSPYGYTF	NA	NA	TRBV19	TRBJ1-2
TGTGCCAGTAGTATAAGCCCGGGACAGGGGAGCACTGAAGCTTTCTTT	CASSISPGQGSTEAFF	TRBD1	NA	TRBV19	TRBJ1-1
TGCAGCGTTTCGGACAGAAATGAGCAGTTCTTC	CSVSDRNEQFF	NA	NA	TRBV29-1	TRBJ2-1
TGTGCCAGCAGCCAAGCCCAGGGATTTAACTATGGCTACACCTTC	CASSQAQGFNYGYTF	NA	once	TRBV3-1/TRBV3-2	TRBJ1-2
TGTGCCAGCAGCTTACGTAGCGGCAGCTCCTACGAGCAGTACTTC	CASSLRSGSSYEQYF	NA	NA	TRBV11-3	TRBJ2-7
TGCGCCAGCAGTGATGGGGCTAGCGGAACCTACGAGCAGTACTTC	CASSDGASGTYEQYF	TRBD2	NA	TRBV10-1	TRBJ2-7
TGTGCCAGCAGTGAGAGCCCCGACCAAGAGACCCAGTACTTC	CASSESPDQETQYF	NA	NA	TRBV6-1	TRBJ2-5
TGTGCCAGCAGCGTGGGGGGACAGAGCACAGATACGCAGTATTTT	CASSVGGQSTDTQYF	NA	NA	TRBV9	TRBJ2-3
TGCGCCAGCAGCCAAGAAAGGGCGCGAGGGGAGACCCAGTACTTC	CASSQERARGETQYF	NA	NA	TRBV4-1	TRBJ2-5
TGTGCCAGCAGTAGGGGACTAGCGGTGCCAGCGACATTCTACGAGCAGTACTTC	CASSRGLAVPATFYEQYF	TRBD2	NA	TRBV28	TRBJ2-7
TGTGCCAGCAGCCTATCGGGACTAGCTGAGGAGACCCAGTACTTC	CASSLSGLAEETQYF	TRBD2	NA	TRBV11-3	TRBJ2-5
TGTGCCAGCAGTCCCGGGACTAATGAGCAGTTCTTC	CASSPGTNEQFF	NA	once	TRBV2	TRBJ2-1
TGTGCTAGTGGGGCTAGCGGGAGAACCGGGGAGCTGTTTTTT	CASGASGRTGELFF	TRBD2	NA	TRBV12-5	TRBJ2-2
TGTGCCAGCAGCGCGCAGGGGGGACCCAATCAGCCCCAGCATTTT	CASSAQGGPNQPQHF	TRBD1	NA	TRBV9	TRBJ1-5
TGTGCCAGCAGCCTCATCGGGACTAGTCAGAATGAGCAGTTCTTC	CASSLIGTSQNEQFF	TRBD2	NA	TRBV14	TRBJ2-1
TGTGCCAGCAAACCCCTGGCAGGGGGGCTTTCACCCCTCCACTTT	CASKPLAGGLSPLHF	TRBD1	NA	TRBV6-5	TRBJ1-6
TGTGCCACCAGCAGGCCTACAAGGACCGATAATTCACCCCTCCACTTT	CATSRPTRTDNSPLHF	NA	NA	TRBV15	TRBJ1-6
TGTGCCAGCTCACCCGGGACAGGGTCTTTTCACGAGCAGTACTTC	CASSPGTGSFHEQYF	TRBD1	NA	TRBV18	TRBJ2-7
TGTGCCATCGACAACACCGGGGAGCTGTTTTTT	CAIDNTGELFF	NA	NA	TRBV10-3	TRBJ2-2
TGCAGTTCCTACTCCATGGGCTACACCTTC	CSSYSMGYTF	NA	NA	TRBV20-1	TRBJ1-2
TGCGCCAGCAGCTTGGCCAGGGGGACAGACTATGGCTACACCTTC	CASSLARGTDYGYTF	TRBD1	once	TRBV5-1	TRBJ1-2
TGTGCCAGCAGTTCTTTAAGGACTAGCGGGAGGACCGGGGAGCTGTTTTTT	CASSSLRTSGRTGELFF	TRBD2	NA	TRBV6-9	TRBJ2-2
TGTGCCAGTAGTGTTCGACAGATGAACACTGAAGCTTTCTTT	CASSVRQMNTEAFF	NA	NA	TRBV19	TRBJ1-1
TGCGCCAGCAGCCCGGGACGGCGGGGAGAGACCCAGTACTTC	CASSPGRRGETQYF	NA	NA	TRBV5-1	TRBJ2-5
TGCAGCGTTGTGGGACAGGGGGCGTACGAGCAGTACTTC	CSVVGQGAYEQYF	TRBD1	NA	TRBV29-1	TRBJ2-7